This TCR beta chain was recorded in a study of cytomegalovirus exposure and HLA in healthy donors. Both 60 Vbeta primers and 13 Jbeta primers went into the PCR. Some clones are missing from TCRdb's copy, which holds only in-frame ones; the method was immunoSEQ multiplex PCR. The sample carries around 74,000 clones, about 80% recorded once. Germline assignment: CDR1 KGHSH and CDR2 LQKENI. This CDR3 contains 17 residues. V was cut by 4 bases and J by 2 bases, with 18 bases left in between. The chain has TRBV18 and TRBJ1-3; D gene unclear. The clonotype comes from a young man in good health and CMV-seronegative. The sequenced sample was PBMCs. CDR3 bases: TGTGCCAGCTCACAAACGGGAAGGTCGGGGACTGGAAACACCATATATTTT. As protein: CASSQTGRSGTGNTIYF.